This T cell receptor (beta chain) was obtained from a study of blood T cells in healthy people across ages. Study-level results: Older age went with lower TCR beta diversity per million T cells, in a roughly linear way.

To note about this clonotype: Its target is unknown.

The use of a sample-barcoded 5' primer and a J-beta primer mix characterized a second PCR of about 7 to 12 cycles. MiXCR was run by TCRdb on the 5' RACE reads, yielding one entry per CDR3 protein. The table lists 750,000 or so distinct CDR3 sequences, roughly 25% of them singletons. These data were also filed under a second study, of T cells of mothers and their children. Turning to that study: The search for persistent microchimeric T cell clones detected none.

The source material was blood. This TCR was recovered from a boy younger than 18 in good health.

The CDR3 sequence is CASSPGGQGAEAFF. CDR3 in DNA: TGTGCCAGCAGCCCGGGTGGACAGGGCGCTGAAGCTTTCTTT. The chain carries TRBV7-6 and TRBJ1-1; 8 nucleotides agree with TRBD1. Germline values: CDR1 SGHVS, CDR2 FNYEAQ. Trimming took 5 bases from V and 6 from J; bases not matched to a gene: 8. This CDR3 has 14 amino acids.